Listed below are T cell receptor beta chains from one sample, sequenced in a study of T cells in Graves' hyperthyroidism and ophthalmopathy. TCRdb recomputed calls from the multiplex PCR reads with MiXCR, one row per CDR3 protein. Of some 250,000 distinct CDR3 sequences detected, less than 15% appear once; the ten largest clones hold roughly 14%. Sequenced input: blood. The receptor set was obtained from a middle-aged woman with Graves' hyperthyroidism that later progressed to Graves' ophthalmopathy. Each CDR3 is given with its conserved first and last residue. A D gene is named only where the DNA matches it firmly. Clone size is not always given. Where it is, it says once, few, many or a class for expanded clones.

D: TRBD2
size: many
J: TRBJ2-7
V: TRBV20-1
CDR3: CSATRLGTTWEQYF
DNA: TGCAGTGCTACCAGACTAGGGACTACGTGGGAGCAGTACTTC

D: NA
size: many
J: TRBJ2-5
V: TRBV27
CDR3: CASSKDGVAIQETQYF
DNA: TGTGCCAGCAGTAAGGATGGGGTGGCGATTCAAGAGACCCAGTACTTC

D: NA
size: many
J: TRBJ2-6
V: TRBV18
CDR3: CASSPSPISGANVLTF
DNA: TGTGCCAGCTCACCGTCGCCGATCTCTGGGGCCAACGTCCTGACTTTC

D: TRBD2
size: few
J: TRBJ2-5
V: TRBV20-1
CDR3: CSAPKGTTQETQYF
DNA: TGCAGTGCTCCCAAGGGGACTACCCAAGAGACCCAGTACTTC

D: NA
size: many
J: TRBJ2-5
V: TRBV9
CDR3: CASSVVETASRETQYF
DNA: TGTGCCAGCAGCGTAGTGGAGACAGCCTCGCGGGAGACCCAGTACTTC

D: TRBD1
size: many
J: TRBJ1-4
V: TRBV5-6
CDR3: CASSLRQGNNEKLFF
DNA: TGTGCCAGCAGCCTCCGACAGGGGAATAATGAAAAACTGTTTTTT

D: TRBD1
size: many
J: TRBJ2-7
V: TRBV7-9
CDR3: CASRPGTGDEQYF
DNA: TGTGCCAGCAGGCCCGGGACAGGGGACGAGCAGTACTTC

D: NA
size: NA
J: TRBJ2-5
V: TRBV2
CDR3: CASSDLGAIGPREPQYF
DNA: TGTGCCAGCAGTGATTTGGGGGCTATCGGGCCTAGGGAGCCCCAGTACTTC

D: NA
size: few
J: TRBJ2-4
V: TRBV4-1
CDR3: CASSLGGVFGTAKNIQYF
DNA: TGCGCCAGCAGCCTTGGAGGGGTATTTGGGACAGCAAAAAACATTCAGTACTTC

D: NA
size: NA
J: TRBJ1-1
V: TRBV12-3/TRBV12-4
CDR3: CASSLRTRPPAEAFF
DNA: TGTGCCAGCAGCCTCCGGACCCGGCCGCCTGCTGAAGCTTTCTTT

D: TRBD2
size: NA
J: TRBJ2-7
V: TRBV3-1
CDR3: CASSQTTSGSYEQYF
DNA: TGTGCCAGCAGCCAAACGACTAGCGGTTCCTACGAGCAGTACTTC

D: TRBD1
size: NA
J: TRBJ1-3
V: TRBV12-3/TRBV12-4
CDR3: CASSLAILRTGTRNTIYF
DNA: TGTGCCAGCAGTTTAGCTATTTTACGGACAGGCACCAGAAACACCATATATTTT

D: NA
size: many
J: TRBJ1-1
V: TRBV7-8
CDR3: CASSSIRRVKAFF
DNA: TGTGCCAGCAGCTCCATACGGAGGGTTAAAGCTTTCTTT

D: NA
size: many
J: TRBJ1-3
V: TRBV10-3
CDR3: CAIRPGGNTIYF
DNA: TGTGCCATCCGACCAGGGGGAAACACCATATATTTT

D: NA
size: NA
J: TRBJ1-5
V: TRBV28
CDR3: CASSLPPEQPQHF
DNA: TGTGCCAGCAGTTTACCCCCCGAGCAGCCCCAGCATTTT

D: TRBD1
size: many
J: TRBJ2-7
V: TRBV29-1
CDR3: CSVKTGGHEQYF
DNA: TGCAGCGTCAAAACAGGGGGCCACGAGCAGTACTTC

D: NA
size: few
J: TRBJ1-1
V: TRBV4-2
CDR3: CASSQLGGTEAFF
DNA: TGTGCCAGCAGCCAACTAGGGGGAACTGAAGCTTTCTTT

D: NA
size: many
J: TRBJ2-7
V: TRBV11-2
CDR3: CASSRTLYEQYF
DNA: TGTGCCAGCAGCCGGACACTTTACGAGCAGTACTTC

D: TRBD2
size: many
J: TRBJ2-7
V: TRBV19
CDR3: CASSISGGDEQYF
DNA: TGTGCCAGTAGTATATCGGGAGGGGACGAGCAGTACTTC

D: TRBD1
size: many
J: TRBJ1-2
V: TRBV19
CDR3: CASSVQGYYGYTF
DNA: TGTGCCAGTAGTGTACAGGGGTACTATGGCTACACCTTC

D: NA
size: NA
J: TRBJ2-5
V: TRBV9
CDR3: CAGSVGAGIQETQYF
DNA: TGTGCCGGCAGCGTAGGAGCCGGAATCCAAGAGACCCAGTACTTC

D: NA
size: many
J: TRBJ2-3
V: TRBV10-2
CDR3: CASNWEAWADTQYF
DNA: TGCGCCAGCAACTGGGAGGCGTGGGCAGATACGCAGTATTTT

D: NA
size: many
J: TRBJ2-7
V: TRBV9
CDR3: CASSAGESYEQYF
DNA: TGTGCCAGCAGCGCCGGGGAGTCTTACGAGCAGTACTTC

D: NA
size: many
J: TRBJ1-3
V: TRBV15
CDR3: CATSRDPGRRGNSGNTIYF
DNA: TGTGCCACCAGCAGAGATCCCGGCAGACGAGGAAACTCTGGAAACACCATATATTTT

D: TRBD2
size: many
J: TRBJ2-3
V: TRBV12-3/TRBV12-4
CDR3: CASEGGTSGMDTQYF
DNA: TGTGCCTCTGAGGGAGGGACTAGCGGGATGGATACGCAGTATTTT

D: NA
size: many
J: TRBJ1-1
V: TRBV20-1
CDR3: CSATVWGVDAFF
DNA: TGCAGTGCTACTGTTTGGGGTGTGGATGCTTTCTTT

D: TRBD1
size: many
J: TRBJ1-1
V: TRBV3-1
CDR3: CASSRGTGSTEAFF
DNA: TGTGCCAGCAGCCGAGGGACAGGGAGCACTGAAGCTTTCTTT

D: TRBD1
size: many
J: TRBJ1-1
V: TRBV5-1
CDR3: CASSKGTANTEAFF
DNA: TGCGCCAGCAGTAAGGGGACAGCCAACACTGAAGCTTTCTTT

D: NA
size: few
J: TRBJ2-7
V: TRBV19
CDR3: CASTPGPSYEQYF
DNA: TGTGCCAGTACCCCGGGACCTTCCTACGAGCAGTACTTC

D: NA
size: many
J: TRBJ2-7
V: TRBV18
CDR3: CASSRGGASYEQYF
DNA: TGTGCCAGCTCACGAGGCGGGGCATCCTACGAGCAGTACTTC

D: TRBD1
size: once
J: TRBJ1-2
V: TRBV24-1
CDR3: CATSDSRTGGHNGYTF
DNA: TGTGCCACCAGTGATTCCCGGACAGGGGGGCACAATGGCTACACCTTC

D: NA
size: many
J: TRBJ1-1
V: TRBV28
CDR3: CASSLGLNTEAFF
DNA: TGTGCCAGCAGTTTAGGACTGAACACTGAAGCTTTCTTT

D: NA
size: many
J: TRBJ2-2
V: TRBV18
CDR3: CASSPTRQGNTGELFF
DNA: TGTGCCAGCTCACCAACCCGGCAGGGGAACACCGGGGAGCTGTTTTTT

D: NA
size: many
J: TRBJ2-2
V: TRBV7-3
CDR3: CASSRYTGELFF
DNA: TGTGCCAGCAGCCGATACACCGGGGAGCTGTTTTTT

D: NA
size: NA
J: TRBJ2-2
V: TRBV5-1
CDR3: CASSEGHAAGELFF
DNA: TGCGCCAGCAGCGAGGGCCATGCCGCCGGGGAGCTGTTTTTT

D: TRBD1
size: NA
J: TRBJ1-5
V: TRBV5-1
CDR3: CASSPWDSGNQPQHF
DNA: TGCGCCAGCAGCCCATGGGACAGTGGCAATCAGCCCCAGCATTTT

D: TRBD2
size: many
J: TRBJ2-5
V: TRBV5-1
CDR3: CASRASGNGVETQYF
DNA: TGCGCCAGCAGGGCTAGCGGGAACGGTGTAGAGACCCAGTACTTC

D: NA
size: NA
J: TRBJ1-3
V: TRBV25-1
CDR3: CASSTGISNTIYF
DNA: TGTGCCAGCAGTACAGGGATCAGTAACACCATATATTTT

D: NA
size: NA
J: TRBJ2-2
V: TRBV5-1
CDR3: CASSLEGSSNTGELFF
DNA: TGCGCCAGCAGCTTGGAAGGTAGTTCGAACACCGGGGAGCTGTTTTTT

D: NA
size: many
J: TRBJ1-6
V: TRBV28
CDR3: CASSLRQFFNSPLHF
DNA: TGTGCCAGCAGTCTACGACAGTTTTTTAATTCACCCCTCCACTTT